These 28 T cell receptor beta chains were all obtained from the same sample, sequenced in a study of identical twins. TCRdb recomputed calls from the 5' RACE reads with MiXCR, one row per CDR3 protein. This table holds roughly 1.6 million distinct CDR3 sequences, around a third found once. Sequencing was performed on cord blood. All receptors come from a newborn girl in good health.

This clonotype came up many times. The rearrangement uses TRBV5-1 and TRBJ2-7, with 9 bases aligning to TRBD2. This CDR3 has 15 residues. Germline lookup yields CDR1 SGHRS and CDR2 YFSETQ. The V and J ends lost 0 bases and 11 bases, in that order; junction bases with no gene match: 12. The CDR3, as DNA: TGCGCCAGCAGCTTGGCCGGGACTAGCCAAATGGGGAAGTACTTC. This gives the protein CASSLAGTSQMGKYF.

This rearrangement joins TRBV12-3 or TRBV12-4 to TRBJ1-1, with D unresolved. V gave up 5 bases and J gave up 5 bases, with 15 bases separating them. The CDR3 extends over 14 amino acids. Here the CDR3 DNA reads TGTGCCAGCAGTCGGGCGGGCCCGACGACTGAAGCTTTCTTT. Encoded protein: CASSRAGPTTEAFF.

As regards this clonotype: This clone may be a read error of a much larger clone one base away. The chain is built from TRBV3-1 and TRBJ2-1; TRBD2 might be the D (6 bases). TRBJ2-7 matches the DNA end more closely, so the J call is doubtful. Germline V gene sequence: CDR1 LGHDT, CDR2 YNNKEL (reference sequence). The CDR3 covers 15 residues. CDR3 in DNA: TGTGCCAGCTCTTCCCGGATAGCGGCCTACAATGAGCAGTACTTC. Encoded protein: CASSSRIAAYNEQYF.

In DNA, the CDR3 is TGTGCCAGCAGCTTAGCGCGATGGTGGGGGGCTTCTGCCTACAATGAGCAGTTCTTC. It yields the protein CASSLARWWGASAYNEQFF. This chain connects TRBV7-9 to TRBJ2-1, with D perhaps assigned TRBD1 or TRBD2 (6 bases each). The V and J ends lost 0 bases and 2 bases respectively, with 20 bases between them. The germline V gene encodes CDR1 SEHNR and CDR2 FQNEAQ (reference sequence). This CDR3 has 19 residues.

The chain combines TRBV29-1 with TRBJ1-2, with D possibly TRBD1 on 6 matching bases. Trimming shortened V by 5 bases and J by 6 bases, and 13 bases separated the two germline ends. The germline V gene encodes CDR1 SQVTM and CDR2 ANQGSEA. The CDR3 sequence is 12 residues long. The CDR3: CSVSPYRDGYTF. CDR3 sequence (DNA): TGCAGCGTTTCACCCTACAGGGATGGCTACACCTTC.

The V gene is TRBV6-5, the J gene TRBJ2-3, with 10 bases fitting TRBD2. The ends lost 2 bases at V and 0 bases at J; junction bases unmatched: 2. Germline-derived CDR1 and CDR2 are MNHEY and SVGAGI. This CDR3 spans 16 amino acids. CDR3 DNA sequence: TGTGCCAGCAGTTACGCGGGACTAGCGAGCACAGATACGCAGTATTTT. It codes for CASSYAGLASTDTQYF.

The chain employs TRBV27 and TRBJ1-2, with a possible D match to TRBD1 (5 bases). The V end was cut by 3 bases, the J end by 6 bases, with 14 bases between. The length of the CDR3 is 14 residues. Germline V CDR1 and CDR2: MNHEY, SMNVEV (reference sequence). CDR3 sequence reads: CASSFSRDGNGYTF. The DNA for the CDR3 is TGTGCCAGCAGTTTCTCAAGGGACGGAAATGGCTACACCTTC.

The chain recombines TRBV9 with TRBJ2-1; a weak D match, TRBD2 (6 bases). V gave up 3 bases and J gave up 9 bases, with 16 bases separating them. Germline V gene lookup returns CDR1 SGDLS and CDR2 YYNGEE. The CDR3 loop spans 14 amino acids. This CDR3 reads CASSAHAQEGEQFF. CDR3 DNA: TGTGCCAGCAGCGCGCACGCCCAGGAGGGTGAGCAGTTCTTC. Supplemented by reference TRBV9 and TRBJ2-1, the full variable domain reads DSGVTQTPKHLITATGQRVTLRCSPRSGDLSVYWYQQSLDQGLQFLIQYYNGEERAKGNILERFSAQQFPDLHSELNLSSLELGDSALYFCASSAHAQEGEQFFGPGTRLTVL.

In its sample, this clonotype was seen many times. The chain joins TRBV29-1 to TRBJ2-1; D might be TRBD2 (6 bases). V was pared by 6 bases and J by 3 bases, with 12 bases between. The CDR3 loop spans 13 amino acids. Germline V gene sequence: CDR1 SQVTM, CDR2 ANQGSEA. The CDR3 loop is CSVYPDYYNEQFF. In DNA form, the CDR3 reads TGCAGCGTCTACCCGGACTACTACAATGAGCAGTTCTTC.

V gene TRBV20-1 combines with J gene TRBJ2-7; 8 bases agree with TRBD2. V trimming: 1 base; J trimming: 4 bases; junction bases outside the gene matches: 6. Germline CDR1 reads DFQATT; CDR2 reads SNEGSKA (reference sequence). This CDR3 comprises 14 residues. The CDR3 spells CSARGAGAFYEQYF. In DNA, the CDR3 is TGCAGTGCTAGAGGAGCGGGGGCCTTTTACGAGCAGTACTTC.

The rearrangement uses TRBV2 and TRBJ2-5; maybe TRBD1 (5 bases). V dropped 7 bases and J dropped 11 bases, with 26 bases sitting between them. In germline, CDR1 is SNHLY, CDR2 FYNNEI. CDR3 length: 15 residues. CDR3 in DNA: TGTGCCAGCACAGGGCTACTCCTTCCAGGGTATGAGCAGTACTTC. Residues: CASTGLLLPGYEQYF.

This clonotype was observed a single time. This chain joins TRBV7-2 and TRBJ1-2; D is uncertain. The germline V and J ends were trimmed by 1 base and 6 bases, with 6 bases remaining between them. CDR1 is SGHTA, CDR2 FQGNSA, per germline. The CDR3 has 12 amino acids. CDR3 loop: CASSLEWNGYTF. The CDR3 region has the DNA TGTGCCAGCAGCTTAGAATGGAATGGCTACACCTTC.

This clonotype was counted between two and nine times. The chain couples TRBV18 to TRBJ2-1; maybe TRBD1 (5 bases). V shed 3 bases and J shed 5 bases, with 11 bases lying between them. Looked up from germline, CDR1 is KGHSH and CDR2 is LQKENI. This CDR3 has 14 amino acids. The CDR3 DNA reads TGTGCCAGCTCACCGCCGACAGATCACAATGAGCAGTTCTTC. Encoded protein: CASSPPTDHNEQFF.

CDR3 amino acids: CASSLDQRLAGGSYNEQFF. DNA of the CDR3: TGTGCCAGCAGCTTAGATCAACGGCTAGCGGGGGGCTCCTACAATGAGCAGTTCTTC. The V and J genes are TRBV11-2 and TRBJ2-1, with 11 bases matching TRBD2. The junction had 7 bases not matched to a gene; V was cut back by 0 bases and J by 0 bases. Germline V gene sequence: CDR1 SGHAT, CDR2 FQNNGV. CDR3 length: 19 amino acids.

The chain links TRBV7-2 to TRBJ2-5, with 9 bases lining up with TRBD2. V lost 2 bases to trimming and J lost 4 bases; unmatched junction nucleotides: 5. Germline CDR1 and CDR2: SGHTA and FQGNSA. The CDR3 consists of 15 residues. Here the CDR3 reads CASSLISGRGETQYF. CDR3 nucleotides: TGTGCCAGCAGCTTAATTAGCGGGAGAGGAGAGACCCAGTACTTC.

The V gene is TRBV5-1, the J gene TRBJ1-4; 7 bases align to TRBD1. Losses at the gene ends were 0 bases for V and 8 bases for J; bases not matched to a gene: 10. The CDR3 covers 16 residues. Germline loops: CDR1 SGHRS, CDR2 YFSETQ. CDR3 sequence reads: CASSLGATGTLEKLFF. In DNA form, the CDR3 reads TGCGCCAGCAGCTTGGGTGCGACAGGGACATTGGAAAAACTGTTTTTT.

The chain carries TRBV4-1 and TRBJ2-1, with a possible D match to TRBD1 (6 bases). V gave up 8 bases and J gave up 1 base, with 9 bases separating them. The CDR3 is made up of 13 amino acids. Germline assignment: CDR1 MGHRA and CDR2 YSYEKL. CDR3 nucleotide sequence: TGCGCCAGCGGGGGCCCTTCCTACAATGAGCAGTTCTTC. It codes for CASGGPSYNEQFF.

This chain connects TRBV10-3 to TRBJ1-2; 9 bases align to TRBD1. Germline V gene lookup returns CDR1 ENHRY and CDR2 SYGVKD. Trimming cost V 2 bases and J 7 bases; bases outside gene matches: 5. The CDR3 totals 14 residues. This CDR3 reads CAISEGTGFLGYTF. DNA for the CDR3: TGTGCCATCAGTGAGGGGACAGGGTTTCTTGGCTACACCTTC.

This clonotype was seen a few times. The CDR3 region has the DNA TGCAGTGCTAGTGCCTTAAGTAGAGACTATGGCTACACCTTC. This encodes CSASALSRDYGYTF. V and J are TRBV20-1 and TRBJ1-2; D remains unclear. Deletions cut 3 bases from V and 3 bases from J, with 14 bases between. Germline CDR1 reads DFQATT; CDR2 reads SNEGSKA (reference sequence). The length of the CDR3 is 14 residues.

In this sample, this clonotype turned up once. The rearrangement joins TRBV10-3 to TRBJ2-2; D gene unclear. The germline V gene has CDR1 ENHRY and CDR2 SYGVKD. Trimming took off 4 bases at V and 2 bases at J, with 5 bases between the two ends. The CDR3 has 13 residues. CDR3 bases: TGTGCCATCAGTGGCGACAACACCGGGGAGCTGTTTTTT. Translating it yields CAISGDNTGELFF.

This clonotype has a handful of counts. The CDR3 bases are TGTGCCAGCAGCATCGGACTAGACGAGCAGTACTTC. Translation gives CASSIGLDEQYF. This sequence joins TRBV7-2 and TRBJ2-7, with TRBD2 matching 7 bases. The CDR3 length is 12 residues. Germline V gene data show CDR1 as SGHTA and CDR2 as FQGNSA. V dropped 5 bases and J dropped 5; count of bases not matched to a gene: 3.

The rearrangement uses TRBV28 and TRBJ1-1, with 7 bases fitting TRBD1. J gave up 7 bases and V 1 base, and 3 bases lay outside the gene matches. The CDR3 totals 13 residues. CDR1 MDHEN and CDR2 SYDVKM come from the germline V gene. The CDR3 DNA sequence: TGTGCCAGCAGTTTATCCTGGGACAGTGAAGCTTTCTTT. Amino acids: CASSLSWDSEAFF.

This clonotype was recorded a few times. This CDR3 is CASSRAGLAGVQQYF. In DNA, the CDR3 is TGTGCCAGCAGCCGCGCGGGACTAGCGGGAGTTCAGCAGTACTTC. The rearrangement joins TRBV5-6 to TRBJ2-5; 14 positions agree with TRBD2. This CDR3 is 15 amino acids long. V shed 4 bases, J shed 11 bases, and the junction held 10 bases outside the gene matches. Germline values: CDR1 SGHDT, CDR2 YYEEEE.

At least ten counts were recorded for this clonotype. The genes are TRBV5-1 and TRBJ2-3, with D hard to call. The length of the CDR3 is 12 residues. Germline V gene lookup returns CDR1 SGHRS and CDR2 YFSETQ. V was pared by 0 bases and J by 6 bases, with 5 bases between. CDR3 in DNA: TGCGCCAGCAGCTTGGCCTGGGATACGCAGTATTTT. Encoded protein: CASSLAWDTQYF.

The V call is TRBV11-2, the J call TRBJ2-2, with D perhaps TRBD1 (5 bases). This CDR3 spans 15 amino acids. CDR1 is SGHAT and CDR2 is FQNNGV in the germline V gene. Trimming removed 0 bases from V and 3 bases from J, with 8 bases in between. In DNA form, the CDR3 reads TGTGCCAGCAGCTTAGAGGGGCATGACACCGGGGAGCTGTTTTTT. Translated, it gives CASSLEGHDTGELFF.

The chain combines TRBV28 with TRBJ1-1, with 8 bases lining up with TRBD1. V trimming: 5 bases; J trimming: 4 bases; junction bases outside the gene matches: 9. This CDR3 has 15 residues. Germline loops: CDR1 MDHEN, CDR2 SYDVKM. CDR3 coding DNA: TGTGCCAGCAGTCCTTGGACAGGGAGGGGCACTGAAGCTTTCTTT. Its protein is CASSPWTGRGTEAFF.

The rearrangement joins TRBV7-9 to TRBJ2-1; 9 positions match TRBD2. Germline trimming cut 1 base from V and 1 base from J; bases unmatched to any gene: 5. The CDR3 is made up of 17 amino acids. Germline loops: CDR1 SEHNR, CDR2 FQNEAQ (reference sequence). This CDR3 reads CASSLGPSGISYNEQFF. DNA of the CDR3: TGTGCCAGCAGCTTAGGGCCTAGCGGGATTTCCTACAATGAGCAGTTCTTC.

The chain uses TRBV25-1 and TRBJ2-5; D possibly corresponds to TRBD1 (6 bases). The better agreement between TRBJ2-7 and the DNA end casts doubt on the J call. The germline V gene encodes CDR1 MGHDK and CDR2 SYGVNS. This CDR3 is built from 11 residues. The CDR3 DNA reads TGTGCCAGCAGACAGGGCCACGAGCAGTACTTC. It is translated as CASRQGHEQYF.